This T cell receptor beta chain was identified during a study of glioma-infiltrating T cells. V was trimmed by 6 bases and J by 11 bases, leaving 15 bases between them. Germline loops: CDR1 DFQATT, CDR2 SNEGSKA (reference sequence). This CDR3 spans 11 amino acids. TCR alpha and beta CDR3 regions were amplified from RNA using iRepertoire nested multiplex PCR. For one-step reverse transcription and amplification, about 85-400 ng of tissue mRNA or PBMC total RNA was used. TCRdb reanalysed the multiplex PCR reads using MiXCR and keeps one entry per CDR3 protein. This sample yields over 130,000 distinct CDR3 sequences, of which about 39% are seen a single time; around 18% belongs to the top ten. A few counts support this clonotype.

The V call is TRBV20-1, the J call TRBJ2-3; weak D call: TRBD2 (7 bases). This TCR was sampled from a human donor with low-grade glioma or glioblastoma, undergoing nonglioma brain surgery, or in good health (not recorded which). Sequencing was carried out using glioma tissue, nonneoplastic brain tissue, or PBMCs (not recorded which). CDR3 nucleotides: TGCAGTGCGGAGGGGGACTACATGCAGTATTTT. This translates into CSAEGDYMQYF.